These 25 T cell receptor beta chains were all obtained from the same sample, sequenced in a study of PD-1 blockade in classical Hodgkin lymphoma. The assay was immunoSEQ multiplex PCR, and TCRdb's table has in-frame clones only and misses some. The table lists roughly 150,000 clones, nearly 80% of them singletons. In every patient, relapse followed autologous stem cell transplantation, while exposure to brentuximab vedotin differed. The sample consisted of peripheral blood mononuclear cells (PBMCs), taken before the second cycle of nivolumab. The receptors stem from a human donor with classical Hodgkin lymphoma.

V gene TRBV6-4 combines with J gene TRBJ1-2; D may be TRBD1 (6 bases). Germline-derived CDR1 and CDR2 are MRHNA and SNTAGT. This CDR3 region has 12 residues. V dropped 8 bases and J dropped 8 bases, with 15 bases sitting between them. CDR3 amino acids: CASSSGGRGYTF. DNA for the CDR3: TGTGCCAGCTCCTCCGGGGGCCGAGGCTACACCTTC.

The CDR3 here is CASSWSSQGNQPQHF. Here the CDR3 DNA reads TGTGCCAGCAGCTGGAGCAGTCAGGGCAATCAGCCCCAGCATTTT. V gene TRBV11-2 combines with J gene TRBJ1-5; D gene ambiguous. From germline, CDR1 is SGHAT and CDR2 FQNNGV. Trimming took off 4 bases at V and 2 bases at J, with 12 bases between the two ends. The CDR3 consists of 15 residues. The entire variable domain, with the rest obtained from reference TRBV11-2 and TRBJ1-5, is as follows: EAGVAQSPRYKIIEKRQSVAFWCNPISGHATLYWYQQILGQGPKLLIQFQNNGVVDDSQLPKDRFSAERLKGVDSTLKIQPAKLEDSAVYLCASSWSSQGNQPQHFGDGTRLSIL.

The V gene is TRBV18, the J gene TRBJ1-1; D perhaps matches TRBD1 (5 bases). Per the germline V gene, CDR1 is KGHSH and CDR2 is LQKENI. Trimming left V 6 bases short and J 2 bases short, with 7 bases between. The CDR3 spans 12 residues. The CDR3, as DNA: TGTGCCAGCTCCGGGGGAAACACTGAAGCTTTCTTT. Translation: CASSGGNTEAFF.

V gene TRBV19 combines with J gene TRBJ2-7, with 7 bases identical to TRBD2. The CDR3 is made up of 14 amino acids. Germline V gene data show CDR1 as LNHDA and CDR2 as SQIVND (reference sequence). J gave up 3 bases and V 3 bases, and 5 bases lay outside the gene matches. The CDR3 DNA follows: TGTGCCAGTAGTATCGAGACTAGCAGCTACGAGCAGTACTTC. This translates into CASSIETSSYEQYF. The full variable domain, in which reference TRBV19 and TRBJ2-7 provide the parts outside the CDR3, is DGGITQSPKYLFRKEGQNVTLSCEQNLNHDAMYWYRQDPGQGLRLIYYSQIVNDFQKGDIAEGYSVSREKKESFPLTVTSAQKNPTAFYLCASSIETSSYEQYFGPGTRLTVT.

A few counts support this clone. This chain uses TRBV2 with TRBJ1-5; weak D call: TRBD1 (5 bases). Per the germline V gene, CDR1 is SNHLY and CDR2 is FYNNEI. V lost 5 bases and J 0 bases, leaving 8 bases between the germline ends. This CDR3 has 14 residues. CDR3 residues: CASSSTDSNQPQHF. Here the CDR3 DNA reads TGTGCCAGCAGTTCGACAGATAGCAATCAGCCCCAGCATTTT.

This clone showed up just a few times. The chain joins TRBV7-8 to TRBJ1-6; D is undetermined. In germline, CDR1 is SGHVS, CDR2 FQNEAQ. The V end was cut by 2 bases, the J end by 0 bases, with 8 bases between. The CDR3 spans 16 residues. CDR3: CASSLMGSSYNSPLHF. CDR3 coding DNA: TGTGCCAGCAGCTTAATGGGGAGCTCCTATAATTCACCCCTCCACTTT.

The rearrangement joins TRBV6-5 to TRBJ2-5; D ambiguous. Deletions cut 0 bases from V and 1 base from J, with 6 bases between. The CDR3 is made up of 14 amino acids. Germline V lookup: CDR1 MNHEY, CDR2 SVGAGI. In DNA form, the CDR3 reads TGTGCCAGCAGTTACTCGGGATTCCAAGAGACCCAGTACTTC. This sequence encodes CASSYSGFQETQYF.

The rearrangement links TRBV9 to TRBJ1-3; 8 bases map to TRBD1. CDR3 length: 16 amino acids. V shed 0 bases, J shed 2 bases, and the junction held 4 bases outside the gene matches. The V gene's germline CDR1 is SGDLS and CDR2 YYNGEE. The CDR3 reads CASSVGPGGAGNTIYF. The CDR3 nucleotides are TGTGCCAGCAGCGTAGGTCCAGGGGGCGCTGGAAACACCATATATTTT.

The rearrangement joins TRBV19 to TRBJ1-3; possibly TRBD1 for D (5 bases). This CDR3 is built from 16 residues. CDR1 LNHDA and CDR2 SQIVND come from the germline V gene (reference sequence). V was pared by 3 bases and J by 1 base, with 13 bases between. As DNA, the CDR3 is TGTGCCAGTAGTATGGACCCTCAGGGATCTGGAAACACCATATATTTT. Protein: CASSMDPQGSGNTIYF.

V usage is TRBV5-1 and J usage is TRBJ2-1, with 11 positions matching TRBD2. Trimming at V came to 0 bases and at J to 7 bases, leaving 3 bases not matched to a gene. CDR1 is SGHRS and CDR2 is YFSETQ in the germline V gene. The CDR3 is 15 amino acids. DNA of the CDR3: TGCGCCAGCAGCTTGGTAGCGGGGGGGTGGAATGAGCAGTTCTTC. Translation: CASSLVAGGWNEQFF. Combining the CDR3 with reference TRBV5-1 and TRBJ2-1 gives the whole variable domain KAGVTQTPRYLIKTRGQQVTLSCSPISGHRSVSWYQQTPGQGLQFLFEYFSETQRNKGNFPGRFSGRQFSNSRSEMNVSTLELGDSALYLCASSLVAGGWNEQFFGPGTRLTVL.

The rearrangement uses TRBV15 and TRBJ1-4, with D hard to call. CDR1 and CDR2 (germline): LNHNV, YYDKDF (reference sequence). CDR3 length equals 15 residues. V was cut by 0 bases and J by 6 bases, with 11 bases left in between. CDR3 residues: CATSRDRAAYEKLFF. CDR3 coding DNA: TGTGCCACCAGCAGAGATCGGGCAGCCTATGAAAAACTGTTTTTT.

The chain recombines TRBV19 with TRBJ1-5; D unresolved. The germline V gene encodes CDR1 LNHDA and CDR2 SQIVND (reference sequence). The CDR3 runs 12 residues. Trimming took off 4 bases at V and 1 base at J, with 2 bases between the two ends. The CDR3 DNA reads TGTGCCAGTAGTAACAGCAATCAGCCCCAGCATTTT. Residues: CASSNSNQPQHF.

The gene calls are TRBV6-5 and TRBJ2-7, with 10 bases lining up with TRBD1. The germline CDR1 and CDR2 sequences are MNHEY and SVGAGI. The J segment lost 4 bases and the V segment lost 6 bases, leaving 6 bases of the junction unmatched. This CDR3 region has 14 residues. CDR3 sequence: CASSIDRGRYEQYF. For the CDR3, the DNA is TGTGCCAGCAGCATCGACAGGGGGCGGTACGAGCAGTACTTC.

The rearrangement uses TRBV19 and TRBJ2-7; the match to TRBD2 covers 10 bases. Germline V gene data show CDR1 as LNHDA and CDR2 as SQIVND (reference sequence). V trimming: 5 bases; J trimming: 6 bases; junction bases outside the gene matches: 10. The CDR3 extends over 15 amino acids. The CDR3 DNA sequence: TGTGCCAGTAGTCACCCCCCTAGCGGGAGAGGCGAGCAGTACTTC. It codes for CASSHPPSGRGEQYF.

V usage is TRBV5-1 and J usage is TRBJ2-5, with 7 bases matching TRBD2. The germline V gene has CDR1 SGHRS and CDR2 YFSETQ. Trimming cost V 10 bases and J 2 bases; bases outside gene matches: 14. The CDR3 has 15 residues. Here the CDR3 DNA reads TGCGCCGCAAGAGCCGGCGGGGGTGCACAAGAGACCCAGTACTTC. Its translation: CAARAGGGAQETQYF.

V is TRBV25-1 and J is TRBJ2-1; 10 bases map to TRBD1. J gave up 8 bases and V 3 bases, and 7 bases lay outside the gene matches. The CDR3 loop spans 15 amino acids. CDR1 is MGHDK and CDR2 is SYGVNS in the germline V gene. In DNA form, the CDR3 reads TGTGCCAGCAGTGATAGGGGACAGGGGATTGATGAGCAGTTCTTC. Translating it yields CASSDRGQGIDEQFF.

This chain links TRBV6-6 with TRBJ2-1; no reliable D call. Looked up from germline, CDR1 is MNHNY and CDR2 is SVGAGI (reference sequence). V gave up 6 bases and J gave up 5 bases, with 5 bases separating them. This CDR3 region has 11 residues. The CDR3 protein is CASRGNNEQFF. DNA of the CDR3: TGTGCCAGCAGGGGAAACAATGAGCAGTTCTTC.

This clone occurred a few times. This chain joins TRBV10-3 and TRBJ2-1; 8 bases are a match to TRBD2. CDR3 length: 12 amino acids. Germline V gene sequence: CDR1 ENHRY, CDR2 SYGVKD. V shed 6 bases, J shed 6 bases, and the junction held 1 base outside the gene matches. The CDR3 region has the DNA TGTGCCATCAGGGGACTAGTCAATGAGCAGTTCTTC. Protein product: CAIRGLVNEQFF.

The chain uses TRBV27 and TRBJ1-1, with D perhaps TRBD1 (5 bases). Trimming left V 6 bases short and J 0 bases short, with 14 bases between. There are 15 residues in the CDR3. Germline V gene data show CDR1 as MNHEY and CDR2 as SMNVEV (reference sequence). CDR3 sequence reads: CASSLYTGMNTEAFF. The CDR3 DNA is TGTGCCAGCAGCCTGTACACAGGAATGAACACTGAAGCTTTCTTT.

The V and J genes are TRBV18 and TRBJ1-3; TRBD1 aligns across 9 bases. Germline loops: CDR1 KGHSH, CDR2 LQKENI. CDR3 length: 16 amino acids. V was pared by 8 bases and J by 0 bases, with 8 bases of the junction left unmatched. CDR3 sequence: CASRRTGVLSGNTIYF. CDR3 in DNA: TGTGCCAGCAGACGGACAGGGGTCCTCTCTGGAAACACCATATATTTT. Complete variable domain (other parts from reference TRBV18 and TRBJ1-3): NAGVMQNPRHLVRRRGQEARLRCSPMKGHSHVYWYRQLPEEGLKFMVYLQKENIIDESGMPKERFSAEFPKEGPSILRIQQVVRGDSAAYFCASRRTGVLSGNTIYFGEGSWLTVV.

V is TRBV19 and J is TRBJ1-1; 7 bases are a match to TRBD1. This CDR3 is 15 amino acids long. CDR1 and CDR2 (germline): LNHDA, SQIVND (reference sequence). Trimming cost V 5 bases and J 1 base; bases outside gene matches: 7. The CDR3 is CASSPRQGENTEAFF. CDR3 sequence (DNA): TGTGCCAGTAGTCCCCGACAGGGAGAGAACACTGAAGCTTTCTTT.

The chain couples TRBV27 to TRBJ2-3; D is unresolved. Trimming left V 3 bases short and J 4 bases short, with 14 bases between. Germline values: CDR1 MNHEY, CDR2 SMNVEV (reference sequence). CDR3 length equals 15 residues. DNA for the CDR3: TGTGCCAGCAGTTTTGTCAGATTAGGCTCAGATACGCAGTATTTT. It is translated as CASSFVRLGSDTQYF.

As DNA, the CDR3 is TGTGCCAGCAGCCTTATCGACAGCACAGATACGCAGTATTTT. Encoded protein: CASSLIDSTDTQYF. The chain employs TRBV9 and TRBJ2-3; no clear D gene. Trimming pared 4 bases from V and 0 bases from J, leaving 9 bases between. CDR1 is SGDLS, CDR2 YYNGEE, per germline. CDR3 length: 14 residues.

In nucleotides, the CDR3 is TGTGCCAGTAGTATAGGACTAGCGGCTATAACAGATACGCAGTATTTT. Its translation is CASSIGLAAITDTQYF. The chain recombines TRBV19 with TRBJ2-3, with 9 bases matching TRBD2. The germline gives CDR1 LNHDA, CDR2 SQIVND (reference sequence). The trim removed 1 base at V and 3 bases at J, leaving 5 bases unmatched. The CDR3 is 16 amino acids.

This chain joins TRBV5-1 and TRBJ1-2; D is ambiguous. Germline V gene sequence: CDR1 SGHRS, CDR2 YFSETQ. Trimming cost V 3 bases and J 0 bases, with 6 bases left between them. The CDR3 is 13 amino acids. The CDR3 nucleotides read TGCGCCAGCAGCTCGGCGGCTAACTATGGCTACACCTTC. Amino acid sequence: CASSSAANYGYTF.